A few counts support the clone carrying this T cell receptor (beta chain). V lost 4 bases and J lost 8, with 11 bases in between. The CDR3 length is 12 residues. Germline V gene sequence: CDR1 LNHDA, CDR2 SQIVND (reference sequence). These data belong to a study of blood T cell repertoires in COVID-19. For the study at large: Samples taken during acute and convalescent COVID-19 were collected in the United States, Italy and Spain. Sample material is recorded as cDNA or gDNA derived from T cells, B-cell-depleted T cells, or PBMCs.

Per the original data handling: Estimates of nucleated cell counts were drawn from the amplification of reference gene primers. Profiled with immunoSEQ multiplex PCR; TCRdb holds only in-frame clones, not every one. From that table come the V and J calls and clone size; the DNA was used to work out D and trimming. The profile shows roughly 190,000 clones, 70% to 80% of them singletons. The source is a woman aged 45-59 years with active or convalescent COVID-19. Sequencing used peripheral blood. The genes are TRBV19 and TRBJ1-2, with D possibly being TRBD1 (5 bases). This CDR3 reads CASSTRVYGYTF. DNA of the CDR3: TGTGCCAGTAGTACCAGGGTTTACGGCTACACCTTC. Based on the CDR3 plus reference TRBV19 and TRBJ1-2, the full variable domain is DGGITQSPKYLFRKEGQNVTLSCEQNLNHDAMYWYRQDPGQGLRLIYYSQIVNDFQKGDIAEGYSVSREKKESFPLTVTSAQKNPTAFYLCASSTRVYGYTFGSGTRLTVV.